This T cell receptor (beta chain) originates from a study of cytomegalovirus exposure and HLA in healthy donors. Study-level results: Further analysis, carried out later, found HLA-associated TCR beta chains more clonally expanded than equally common other chains.

This clone appeared once. Its antigen is as yet unknown. 60 Vbeta and 13 Jbeta primers were used in PCR. Using immunoSEQ multiplex PCR, the repertoire was profiled, and TCRdb retains in-frame clones only, with some absent. The sample consists of under 150,000 clones, around 85% of them appearing once. This CDR3 is 16 amino acids long. V was clipped by 4 bases and J by 1 base; unmatched bases: 1. CDR1 KGHSH and CDR2 LQKENI come from the germline V gene. The chain is built from TRBV18 and TRBJ2-2, with 12 bases aligning to TRBD2. What was sequenced was PBMCs. The clonotype originates from a boy aged 5-17 years in good health and CMV-seronegative. Written as DNA, the CDR3 is TGTGCCAGCTCACAACTAGCGGGAGGGAACACCGGGGAGCTGTTTTTT. Residues: CASSQLAGGNTGELFF.